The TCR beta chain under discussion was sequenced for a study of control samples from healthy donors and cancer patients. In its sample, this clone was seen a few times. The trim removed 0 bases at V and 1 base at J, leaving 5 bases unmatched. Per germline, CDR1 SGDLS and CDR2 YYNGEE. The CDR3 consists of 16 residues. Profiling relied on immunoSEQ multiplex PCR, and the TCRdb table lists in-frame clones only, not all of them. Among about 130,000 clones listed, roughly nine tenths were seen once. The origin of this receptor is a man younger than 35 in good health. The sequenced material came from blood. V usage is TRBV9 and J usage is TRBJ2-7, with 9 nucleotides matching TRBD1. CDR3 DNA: TGTGCCAGCAGCGTAGATCTCGGGACAGGGTCCTACGAGCAGTACTTC. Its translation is CASSVDLGTGSYEQYF.